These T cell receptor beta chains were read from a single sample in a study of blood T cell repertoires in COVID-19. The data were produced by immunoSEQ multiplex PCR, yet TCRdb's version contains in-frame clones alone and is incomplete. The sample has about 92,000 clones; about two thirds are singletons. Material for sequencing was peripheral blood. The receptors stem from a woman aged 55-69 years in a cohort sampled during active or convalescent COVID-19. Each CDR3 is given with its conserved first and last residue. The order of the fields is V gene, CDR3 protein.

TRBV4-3,CANSQDIAGVITDTQYF
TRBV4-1,CASSQAAGTGIGTYEQYF
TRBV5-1,CASSLAQGGHSYEQYF
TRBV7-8,CASSLTFRDEQYF
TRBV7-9,CASSLGGTGTSGTQYF
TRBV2,CASSEVRPGLAYEQYF
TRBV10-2,CASVSGANYGYTF
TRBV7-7,CASSLGQGDEQYF
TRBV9,CASSVYRGPYNEQFF
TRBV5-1,CASSFAGGNTEAFF
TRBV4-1,CASSQEASGGAHSPLHF
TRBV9,CASSVDGQMNTEAFF
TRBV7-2,CASSRASETQYF
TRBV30,CAWSVRGGADSPLHF
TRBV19,CASSTRLAGGTLAKNIQYF
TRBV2,CASKTGLATDTQYF
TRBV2,CASSRQGRSYEQYF
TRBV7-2,CASSLGLAETQYF
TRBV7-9,CASSFGTSGADTQYF
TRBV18,CASSPGRLAGGPYEQYF
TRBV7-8,CASSSGGEQFF
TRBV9,CASEAGTGYGYTF
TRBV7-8,CASSLARTGGSSPLHF
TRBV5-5,CASRHDRVAREQYF
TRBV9,CASSVELAGGDTQYF
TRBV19,CASSTRTALNEKLFF
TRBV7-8,CASSRDRGASGANVLTF
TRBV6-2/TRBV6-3,CASSGPLAGGPAYNEQFF
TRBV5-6,CASSPGTGGNYGYTF
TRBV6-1,CASSEIAGADYNEQFF
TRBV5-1,CASSLYLAGGLGAEQFF
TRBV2,CASRRQGAGTEAFF
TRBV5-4,CASSLDSYTEAFF
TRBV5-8,CASSRGQPTPEAFF
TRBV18,CASSPGQGHYNEQFF
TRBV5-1,CASSLIAGTYNEQFF
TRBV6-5,CASSYSGTGREKLFF
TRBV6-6,CASRPGTSGGAEQFF
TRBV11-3,CASSWGVDANTGELFF
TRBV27,CASSSAGNRRRDTQYF
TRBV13,CASAVARGLGGELFF
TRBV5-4,CASSLFGHRGRGETQYF
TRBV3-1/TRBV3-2,CASSRGSGVPYEQYF
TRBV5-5,CASSPYPGTSGGPLYEQYF
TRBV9,CASSPQGGTNTGELFF
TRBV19,CASSIRPSGGLLKNEQFF
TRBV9,CASSVREDRGRTEAFF
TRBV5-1,CASSFYLTGSAYNEQFF
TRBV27,CASSFGYTGELFF
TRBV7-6,CASSRTGNLEAFF
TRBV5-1,CASRLALSSGNTIYF
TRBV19,CASSTRGGGSPLHF
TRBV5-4,CASSIQVNTEAFF
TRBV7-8,CASSLVGPGGTDTQYF
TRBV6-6,CASSSGQGREKLFF